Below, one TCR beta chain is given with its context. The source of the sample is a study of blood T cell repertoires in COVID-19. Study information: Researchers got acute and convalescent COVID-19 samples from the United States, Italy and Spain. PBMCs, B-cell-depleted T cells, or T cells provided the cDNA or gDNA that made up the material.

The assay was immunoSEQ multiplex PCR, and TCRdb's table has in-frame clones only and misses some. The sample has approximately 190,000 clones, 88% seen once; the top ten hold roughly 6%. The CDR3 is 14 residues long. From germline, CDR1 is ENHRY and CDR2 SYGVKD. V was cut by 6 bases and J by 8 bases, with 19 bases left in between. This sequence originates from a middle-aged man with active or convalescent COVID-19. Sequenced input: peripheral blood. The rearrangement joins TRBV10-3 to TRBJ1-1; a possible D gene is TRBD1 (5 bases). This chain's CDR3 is CAIRTIDSIGEAFF. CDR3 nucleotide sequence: TGTGCCATCAGAACAATAGACAGTATTGGGGAAGCTTTCTTT.